Listed below are T cell receptor beta chains from one sample, sequenced in a study of T cells after posttransplantation cyclophosphamide. Clones were sequenced by immunoSEQ multiplex PCR, and TCRdb holds only the in-frame ones, with some missing. Listed for the sample are around 44,000 clones, none seen a single time. Sequencing was carried out using PBMCs. The receptors were gathered from a man between 35 and 55 years old in good health, CMV-negative, and a related stem cell transplant donor. CDR3s include the opening cysteine and the closing phenylalanine or tryptophan. A D gene is named only where the DNA matches it firmly. Where a row states a size, it is once, few, many or the class of an expanded clone; other rows omit it.

J	length	V	D	size	DNA	CDR3
TRBJ2-5	13	TRBV28	.	many	TGTGCCAGCAGTTTTGGGAGTGCAGAGACCCAGTACTTC	CASSFGSAETQYF
TRBJ1-4	15	TRBV19	TRBD1	many	TGTGCCAGTACGCAGGGGGTTGCAACTAATGAAAAACTGTTTTTT	CASTQGVATNEKLFF
TRBJ2-1	15	TRBV9	.	many	TGTGCCAGCAGCGTATGGAGGAGCTCCTACAATGAGCAGTTCTTC	CASSVWRSSYNEQFF
TRBJ1-4	15	TRBV19	.	many	TGTGCCAGTAGTTCGTTTATTCAGGGTAATGAAAAACTGTTTTTT	CASSSFIQGNEKLFF
TRBJ2-3	14	TRBV6-1	.	few	TGTGCCAGCCGACAGTTCGGAAGCACAGATACGCAGTATTTT	CASRQFGSTDTQYF
TRBJ1-2	12	TRBV2	.	many	TGTGCCAGTAGCCGGGACATTGGCGGCTACACCTTC	CASSRDIGGYTF
TRBJ2-2	14	TRBV6-1	.	.	TGTGCCAGCGGAAAAAACCAGGTGGCCGGGGAGCTGTTTTTT	CASGKNQVAGELFF
TRBJ2-1	20	TRBV27	TRBD2	few	TGTGCCAGCAGCACCCTCCTAGCGGGGGGGCCGGAGAGCTCCTACAATGAGCAGTTCTTC	CASSTLLAGGPESSYNEQFF
TRBJ1-6	18	TRBV7-8	TRBD1	many	TGTGCCAGCAGCCGATTTTTAAATCAGGGGGCGGGTAATTCACCCCTCCACTTT	CASSRFLNQGAGNSPLHF
TRBJ2-2	13	TRBV15	TRBD1	many	TGTGCCACCGACAGGGCAAACACCGGGGAGCTGTTTTTT	CATDRANTGELFF
TRBJ1-1	15	TRBV7-6	.	many	TGTGCCAGCAGCTTAGGAGCCGGGGGGAACACTGAAGCTTTCTTT	CASSLGAGGNTEAFF
TRBJ2-3	17	TRBV11-2	TRBD2	many	TGTGCCAGCAGCTTGGATGCGGGAGGACGGTACACAGATACGCAGTATTTT	CASSLDAGGRYTDTQYF
TRBJ2-1	16	TRBV11-3	TRBD2	few	TGTGCCAGCAGCTTAAGGACTAGCGGGAGTTTCGATGAGCAGTTCTTC	CASSLRTSGSFDEQFF
TRBJ1-1	12	TRBV19	TRBD1	many	TGTGCCAGTAGTCACGGGACAGTCGAAGCTTTCTTT	CASSHGTVEAFF
TRBJ1-5	16	TRBV28	TRBD1	few	TGTGCCAGCAGTCCTCCAGGGGGGTCGGGCAATCAGCCCCAGCATTTT	CASSPPGGSGNQPQHF
TRBJ2-3	15	TRBV5-5	.	many	TGTGCCAGCAGCTTGTTGGGGAGCGCAACAGATACGCAGTATTTT	CASSLLGSATDTQYF
TRBJ2-7	13	TRBV7-3	TRBD1	many	TGTGCCAGCAGCTTAGACAGGGCGGACGAGCAGTACTTC	CASSLDRADEQYF
TRBJ2-5	14	TRBV4-1	.	many	TGCGCCAGCAGCCAAGTCGGGGGAGGTGAGACCCAGTACTTC	CASSQVGGGETQYF
TRBJ2-1	15	TRBV19	.	many	TGTGCCAGTACCCCCCTCCAGGGGAGTAGGGATGAGCAGTTCTTC	CASTPLQGSRDEQFF
TRBJ1-6	15	TRBV19	TRBD1	.	TGTGCCAGTAGTATTTTGGAGGGGGCAGATTCACCCCTCCACTTT	CASSILEGADSPLHF
TRBJ2-1	17	TRBV7-9	.	many	TGTGCCAGCAGCCAATACCGTTGGGGCAGCTCCTACAATGAGCAGTTCTTC	CASSQYRWGSSYNEQFF
TRBJ2-1	12	TRBV19	.	many	TGTGCCAGTAGTACCACCTACAATGAGCAGTTCTTC	CASSTTYNEQFF
TRBJ2-1	14	TRBV19	TRBD2	many	TGTGCCAGTAGTAGGCTAGCGGGCTACAATGAGCAGTTCTTC	CASSRLAGYNEQFF
TRBJ2-6	16	TRBV6-6	TRBD1	few	TGTGCCAGCAGTTATCACCAGGGGGCTGGGGCCAACGTCCTGACTTTC	CASSYHQGAGANVLTF
TRBJ1-1	14	TRBV6-5	.	many	TGTGCCAGCAGGAAACAGGGAATGAACACTGAAGCTTTCTTT	CASRKQGMNTEAFF
TRBJ2-1	15	TRBV10-3	TRBD2	many	TGTGCCATCAAGCAATCCGGGACTAGCCACAATGAGCAGTTCTTC	CAIKQSGTSHNEQFF
TRBJ1-1	13	TRBV27	.	many	TGTGCCAGCAGCTCGGACAGGAACACTGAAGCTTTCTTT	CASSSDRNTEAFF
TRBJ1-4	12	TRBV2	.	many	TGTGCCAGCAGTGATTTGGACTTAAAACTGTTTTTT	CASSDLDLKLFF
TRBJ2-2	15	TRBV9	.	.	TGTGCCAGCAGCCTTGGACAGATGAACACCGGGGAGCTGTTTTTT	CASSLGQMNTGELFF
TRBJ2-5	14	TRBV7-3	.	many	TGTGCCAGCAGCTTAAACGCAGGGATGCAGACCCAGTACTTC	CASSLNAGMQTQYF
TRBJ2-2	19	TRBV9	TRBD2	many	TGTGCCAGCAGCCCAGTGATTTTGGGGAGCGGGGCGAACACCGGGGAGCTGTTTTTT	CASSPVILGSGANTGELFF
TRBJ2-4	13	TRBV27	.	.	TGTGCCAGCAGTTTAGGGGCAAGGAACATTCAGTACTTC	CASSLGARNIQYF
TRBJ1-6	15	TRBV30	.	few	TGTGCCTGGAGTGTTCGTAGCTCCTATAATTCACCCCTCCACTTT	CAWSVRSSYNSPLHF
TRBJ1-4	15	TRBV5-5	.	many	TGTGCCAGCAGCTCGGGGGGCCCAACTAATGAAAAACTGTTTTTT	CASSSGGPTNEKLFF
TRBJ2-2	15	TRBV29-1	.	many	TGCAGCGTGCTCACCGAGAGGTCGAACACCGGGGAGCTGTTTTTT	CSVLTERSNTGELFF
TRBJ2-3	17	TRBV4-1	TRBD2	many	TGCGCCAGCAGGGGGGGACTAGCGGGATTCCTCACAGATACGCAGTATTTT	CASRGGLAGFLTDTQYF
TRBJ1-3	16	TRBV19	.	many	TGTGCCAGTAGTATCCGGAGACAGGACTCTGGAAACACCATATATTTT	CASSIRRQDSGNTIYF
TRBJ2-1	13	TRBV7-8	.	many	TGTGCCAGCAGCTTTGCATTACTCGGGGGGCAGTTCTTC	CASSFALLGGQFF
TRBJ2-2	14	TRBV6-5	TRBD2	many	TGTGCCACCTCGGGGGGAATGGGAGCCGGGGAGCTGTTTTTT	CATSGGMGAGELFF
TRBJ2-7	16	TRBV4-1	TRBD1	many	TGCGCCAGCAGCCAGACTTGGCGGGACAGGTTCAACGAGCAGTACTTC	CASSQTWRDRFNEQYF
TRBJ2-5	17	TRBV4-2	TRBD2	many	TGTGCCAGCAGCCAAGAGGCTAGCGGGGGATCCGAGGGGACCCAGTACTTC	CASSQEASGGSEGTQYF
TRBJ2-4	17	TRBV5-1	TRBD2	many	TGCGCCAGCAGCCAACTTAGCGGGAGTGTGGACAAAAACATTCAGTACTTC	CASSQLSGSVDKNIQYF
TRBJ1-1	13	TRBV10-3	.	many	TGTGCCATCAGTGAGTCGTTTCAAGCGGAAGCTTTCTTT	CAISESFQAEAFF
TRBJ1-5	15	TRBV5-1	.	many	TGCGCCAGCAGCTTGGATGGGGCTGGCAATCAGCCCCAGCATTTT	CASSLDGAGNQPQHF
TRBJ1-6	15	TRBV11-2	.	many	TGTGCCAGCAGCTCCCTCGCCCGGGGTGGTTCACCCCTCCACTTT	CASSSLARGGSPLHF
TRBJ2-5	14	TRBV19	.	many	TGTGCCAGTAAAAGGCTAGCAGGCCAAGAGACCCAGTACTTC	CASKRLAGQETQYF
TRBJ2-3	16	TRBV9	TRBD2	many	TGTGCCAGCAGCATCGGGACTAGCGGGAGCACAGATACGCAGTATTTT	CASSIGTSGSTDTQYF